This T cell receptor (beta chain) was documented in a study of CD8+CD57+ T cells in acquired aplastic anemia. Study details: Sorted cells (CD4+ and CD8+) yielded DNA amounts that averaged about 2.9 ug. The study, taken as a whole, reports: Found in both controls and patients were about 30 CD8+ CDR3 sequences. Patients and controls were not found to differ significantly in CD8+ Simpson's diversity.

In patients chosen for sequencing, flow cytometry had shown CD8+CD57+ cell expansion. Patient blood was sampled before any therapy had been received. Genomic DNA served as template for TCR beta VDJ and CDR3 profiling. Using its own MiXCR run on the reads, TCRdb lists one record per CDR3 protein. The sample lists 200,000 or so distinct CDR3 sequences, roughly two thirds occurring once. CDR3 size: 13 residues. The V end was cut by 1 base, the J end by 14 bases, with 16 bases between. Germline V lookup: CDR1 SGDLS, CDR2 YYNGEE. With respect to this clonotype: Its antigen is still unknown.

The specimen was sorted CD4+, CD8+, or CD8+CD57+ T cells (not recorded which) from PBMCs. The chain joins TRBV9 to TRBJ1-5; a possible D gene is TRBD1 (5 bases). The origin of this receptor is a human donor with aplastic anemia. CDR3 amino acids: CASSVLGDRHEHF. The CDR3 DNA reads TGTGCCAGCAGCGTATTAGGGGATCGGCATGAGCATTTT.